Following are 20 T cell receptor beta chains from one sample sequenced in a study of OX40 agonist ivuxolimab in advanced cancers. Libraries were prepared by immunoSEQ multiplex PCR; TCRdb keeps only in-frame clonotypes and omits some of them. This table has roughly 49,000 clones, about 86% appearing once. Sequenced material: CD4+ or CD8+ T cells sorted from blood, taken in a trial of the OX40 agonist ivuxolimab. The receptors stem from an adult with an advanced solid tumor such as melanoma, head and neck, liver or kidney cancer.

This chain links TRBV13 with TRBJ2-3; the D gene is possibly TRBD1 (6 bases). The CDR3 consists of 15 residues. V dropped 5 bases and J dropped 1 base, with 13 bases sitting between them. CDR1 is PRHDT and CDR2 is FYEKMQ in the germline V gene (reference sequence). The CDR3 here is CASSPRTEGTDTQYF. The CDR3 region has the DNA TGTGCCAGCAGCCCCAGGACAGAAGGCACAGATACGCAGTATTTT.

The gene calls are TRBV27 and TRBJ2-7, with 8 nucleotides matching TRBD1. This CDR3 has 13 residues. Germline V CDR1 and CDR2: MNHEY, SMNVEV (reference sequence). With V trimmed by 11 bases and J by 2 bases, 8 bases remained unmatched. CDR3 sequence: CASGQAFPYEQYF. The CDR3 DNA sequence: TGTGCCTCGGGACAGGCATTCCCCTACGAGCAGTACTTC.

The chain carries TRBV6-5 and TRBJ1-1; D is possibly TRBD1 (5 bases). The CDR3 spans 13 residues. V was cut by 2 bases and J by 7 bases, with 11 bases left in between. The germline gives CDR1 MNHEY, CDR2 SVGAGI. The CDR3 DNA reads as TGTGCCAGCAGTTACAGGGTTCAGGGTGAAGCTTTCTTT. Translated: CASSYRVQGEAFF.

This clone appeared a single time. The rearrangement links TRBV9 to TRBJ2-5; a possible D gene is TRBD2 (8 bases). The end of the DNA fits TRBJ2-7 better, so the J call may be wrong. The CDR3 has 16 amino acids. Looked up from germline, CDR1 is SGDLS and CDR2 is YYNGEE. The CDR3 DNA sequence: TGTGCCAGCAGCGCGGGAGGGGGCAGCCCCTCCTACGAGCAGTACTTC. Its translation is CASSAGGGSPSYEQYF.

The V and J genes are TRBV7-9 and TRBJ2-1; D may be TRBD1 or TRBD2 (6 bases each). Trimming stripped 5 bases from V and 7 bases from J, with 12 bases between. The CDR3 is 13 residues long. The V gene's germline CDR1 is SEHNR and CDR2 FQNEAQ (reference sequence). For the CDR3, the DNA is TGTGCCAGCAGCCGGGGGCCACGGAATGAGCAGTTCTTC. It translates to CASSRGPRNEQFF. Using reference TRBV7-9 and TRBJ2-1 for the parts outside the CDR3, the full variable domain is DTGVSQNPRHKITKRGQNVTFRCDPISEHNRLYWYRQTLGQGPEFLTYFQNEAQLEKSRLLSDRFSAERPKGSFSTLEIQRTEQGDSAMYLCASSRGPRNEQFFGPGTRLTVL.

This clone was seen only once. V gene TRBV4-3 combines with J gene TRBJ1-5, with 8 bases that match TRBD1. The ends lost 4 bases at V and 2 bases at J; junction bases unmatched: 4. The CDR3 loop spans 15 amino acids. Germline assignment: CDR1 LGHNA and CDR2 YSLEER. CDR3 region: CASSRRQGCNQPQHF. In DNA, the CDR3 is TGCGCCAGCAGCCGCCGACAGGGGTGCAATCAGCCCCAGCATTTT.

This rearrangement joins TRBV4-3 to TRBJ2-7; TRBD2 might be the D (5 bases). Trimming took 1 base from V and 1 from J, leaving 11 bases between them. The CDR3 spans 15 residues. Germline CDR1 reads LGHNA; CDR2 reads YSLEER. This CDR3 is CASSQGTDLSYEQYF. The CDR3 nucleotides read TGCGCCAGCAGCCAAGGAACGGACTTATCCTACGAGCAGTACTTC.

V and J are TRBV7-9 and TRBJ2-1, with 8 bases lining up with TRBD2. Germline CDR1 SEHNR, CDR2 FQNEAQ (reference sequence). The CDR3 spans 18 residues. The V and J ends lost 4 bases and 2 bases, in that order; junction bases with no gene match: 13. The CDR3: CASSSPYGGAGTYNEQFF. In DNA, the CDR3 is TGTGCCAGCAGCTCCCCCTACGGGGGGGCCGGGACCTACAATGAGCAGTTCTTC. The full variable domain, rest sourced from reference TRBV7-9 and TRBJ2-1, is DTGVSQNPRHKITKRGQNVTFRCDPISEHNRLYWYRQTLGQGPEFLTYFQNEAQLEKSRLLSDRFSAERPKGSFSTLEIQRTEQGDSAMYLCASSSPYGGAGTYNEQFFGPGTRLTVL.

The V gene is TRBV5-1, the J gene TRBJ2-1; D remains unclear. CDR1 and CDR2 from the germline V gene are SGHRS and YFSETQ. Trimming shortened V by 0 bases and J by 3 bases, and 7 bases separated the two germline ends. The CDR3 is made up of 14 amino acids. CDR3 bases: TGCGCCAGCAGCTTGGAGATCCACTACAATGAGCAGTTCTTC. Translated, it gives CASSLEIHYNEQFF.

This chain connects TRBV6-1 to TRBJ2-5, with D possibly TRBD2 on 5 matching bases. V lost 3 bases and J 0 bases, leaving 11 bases between the germline ends. The germline V gene encodes CDR1 MNHNS and CDR2 SASEGT. There are 15 residues in the CDR3. The CDR3 protein is CASSDELDYQETQYF. CDR3 sequence (DNA): TGTGCCAGCAGTGACGAGTTGGACTACCAAGAGACCCAGTACTTC.

This chain links TRBV5-4 with TRBJ2-7; D possibly uses TRBD1 or TRBD2 (5 bases each). Trimming took off 3 bases at V and 0 bases at J, with 13 bases between the two ends. Germline V gene data show CDR1 as SGHNT and CDR2 as YYREEE (reference sequence). This CDR3 comprises 15 residues. The CDR3 protein is CASSSPGRNSYEQYF. CDR3 coding DNA: TGTGCCAGCAGCTCACCGGGACGGAACTCCTACGAGCAGTACTTC.

This chain links TRBV9 with TRBJ2-1; the D gene is possibly TRBD2 (5 bases). This CDR3 comprises 13 residues. Per the germline V gene, CDR1 is SGDLS and CDR2 is YYNGEE. V was trimmed by 3 bases and J by 5 bases, leaving 9 bases between them. CDR3 sequence (DNA): TGTGCCAGCAGCGCTACTAGTGACAATGAGCAGTTCTTC. Protein sequence: CASSATSDNEQFF.

This clone was counted between two and nine times. The chain links TRBV28 to TRBJ1-3; maybe TRBD1 (5 bases). V was shortened by 5 bases and J by 0 bases, with 17 bases between the two germline ends. This CDR3 is 17 amino acids long. Germline CDR1 is MDHEN and CDR2 is SYDVKM. CDR3 bases: TGTGCCAGCAGTCTTCCCGGGGGGACCCTCTCTGGAAACACCATATATTTT. Protein: CASSLPGGTLSGNTIYF.

The V call is TRBV7-6, the J call TRBJ1-1; 12 nucleotides match TRBD1. The CDR3 extends over 15 amino acids. From germline, CDR1 is SGHVS and CDR2 FNYEAQ. V lost 5 bases, J lost 4 bases, and 5 bases stayed unmatched. This CDR3 reads CASSPGTGGGTEAFF. DNA for the CDR3: TGTGCCAGCAGCCCCGGGACAGGGGGCGGCACTGAAGCTTTCTTT.

The genes are TRBV9 and TRBJ1-2; D call uncertain. V dropped 4 bases and J dropped 4 bases, with 17 bases sitting between them. Germline CDR1 is SGDLS and CDR2 is YYNGEE. The CDR3 is 15 residues long. The CDR3 coding sequence is TGTGCCAGCAGCTCAGGACGACCAGTGGGCTATGGCTACACCTTC. Translated: CASSSGRPVGYGYTF.

The chain recombines TRBV5-1 with TRBJ1-1; 9 bases map to TRBD1. J lost 1 base, V lost 4 bases, and 8 bases had no gene match. This CDR3 is 16 amino acids long. CDR1 SGHRS and CDR2 YFSETQ come from the germline V gene. DNA for the CDR3: TGCGCCAGCAGCCCATTGACAGGGGGATCGAACACTGAAGCTTTCTTT. Protein product: CASSPLTGGSNTEAFF.

The rearrangement joins TRBV19 to TRBJ1-2; no firm D call. The CDR3 loop spans 15 amino acids. Trimming removed 5 bases from V and 4 bases from J, with 17 bases in between. Per the germline V gene, CDR1 is LNHDA and CDR2 is SQIVND (reference sequence). The CDR3 loop is CASSFTLGPIYGYTF. CDR3 coding DNA: TGTGCCAGTAGTTTTACTTTAGGGCCCATCTATGGCTACACCTTC. The full variable domain, with the rest looked up from reference TRBV19 and TRBJ1-2, is DGGITQSPKYLFRKEGQNVTLSCEQNLNHDAMYWYRQDPGQGLRLIYYSQIVNDFQKGDIAEGYSVSREKKESFPLTVTSAQKNPTAFYLCASSFTLGPIYGYTFGSGTRLTVV.

The chain recombines TRBV19 with TRBJ2-3; D is perhaps TRBD1 (5 bases). The CDR3 spans 15 residues. The V end was cut by 3 bases, the J end by 7 bases, with 17 bases between. The germline gives CDR1 LNHDA, CDR2 SQIVND (reference sequence). CDR3 nucleotides: TGTGCCAGTAGTATTGGAGACAGTCTTATGTATACGCAGTATTTT. Translation gives CASSIGDSLMYTQYF. Looking up the rest from reference TRBV19 and TRBJ2-3 gives the full variable domain: DGGITQSPKYLFRKEGQNVTLSCEQNLNHDAMYWYRQDPGQGLRLIYYSQIVNDFQKGDIAEGYSVSREKKESFPLTVTSAQKNPTAFYLCASSIGDSLMYTQYFGPGTRLTVL.

Concerning this clone: The junction departs from germline at one end; a sequencing error may be responsible. The chain uses TRBV7-7 and TRBJ2-1; D may be TRBD2 (6 bases). Per the germline V gene, CDR1 is SSHAT and CDR2 is FNYEAQ (reference sequence). The CDR3 totals 17 residues. CDR3 loop: CASSLSGDFSSYNEQFF. The CDR3 region has the DNA TGTGCTAGCAGCTTATCGGGGGACTTTAGCTCCTACAATGAGCAGTTCTTC.

The J gene is TRBJ2-4, the V gene TRBV6-7; D is ambiguous. TRBV6-7 is classed as an ORF, of uncertain function. V lost 0 bases to trimming and J lost 0 bases, with 9 bases between them. The CDR3 is 16 residues long. CDR3 DNA: TGTGCCAGCAGTTACTCCGTCCAGATAGCCAAAAACATTCAGTACTTC. Translation gives CASSYSVQIAKNIQYF.